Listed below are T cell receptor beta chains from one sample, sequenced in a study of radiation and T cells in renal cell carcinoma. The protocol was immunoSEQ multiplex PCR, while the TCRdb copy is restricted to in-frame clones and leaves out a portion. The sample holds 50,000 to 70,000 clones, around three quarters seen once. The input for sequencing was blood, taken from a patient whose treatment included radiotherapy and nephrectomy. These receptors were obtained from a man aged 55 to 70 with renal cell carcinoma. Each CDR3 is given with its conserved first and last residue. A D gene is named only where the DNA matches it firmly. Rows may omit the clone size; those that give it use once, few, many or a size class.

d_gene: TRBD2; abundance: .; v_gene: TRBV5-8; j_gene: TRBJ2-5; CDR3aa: CASSLGGLAGEETQYF; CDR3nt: TGTGCCAGCAGCCTGGGTGGACTAGCGGGGGAAGAGACCCAGTACTTC
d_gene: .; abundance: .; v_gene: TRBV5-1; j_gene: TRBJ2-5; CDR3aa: CASTRDRETQYF; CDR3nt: TGCGCCAGCACGAGGGATCGAGAGACCCAGTACTTC
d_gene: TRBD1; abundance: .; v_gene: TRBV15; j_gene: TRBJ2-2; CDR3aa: CATTPDRFSSGELFF; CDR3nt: TGTGCCACCACCCCGGACAGGTTTTCCTCCGGGGAGCTGTTTTTT
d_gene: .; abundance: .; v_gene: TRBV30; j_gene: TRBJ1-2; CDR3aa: CAWRGLYYGYTF; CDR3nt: TGTGCCTGGAGAGGGCTGTACTATGGCTACACCTTC
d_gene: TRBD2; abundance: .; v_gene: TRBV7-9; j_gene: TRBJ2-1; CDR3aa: CASGTSGNEQFF; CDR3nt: TGTGCCAGCGGGACTAGCGGCAATGAGCAGTTCTTC
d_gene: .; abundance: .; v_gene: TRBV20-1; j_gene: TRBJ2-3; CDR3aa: CSVDKGDTQYF; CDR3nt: TGCAGTGTCGATAAGGGAGATACGCAGTATTTT
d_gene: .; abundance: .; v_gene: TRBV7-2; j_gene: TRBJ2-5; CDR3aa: CASSLAGAAQETQYF; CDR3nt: TGTGCCAGCAGCTTAGCCGGGGCGGCTCAAGAGACCCAGTACTTC
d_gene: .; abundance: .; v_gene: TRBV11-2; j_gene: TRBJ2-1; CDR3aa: CASSLDPTYNEQFF; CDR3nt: TGTGCCAGCAGCTTAGATCCAACTTACAATGAGCAGTTCTTC
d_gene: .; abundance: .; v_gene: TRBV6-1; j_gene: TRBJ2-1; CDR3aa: CASTEGPPQFF; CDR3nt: TGTGCCAGCACCGAAGGGCCCCCGCAGTTCTTC
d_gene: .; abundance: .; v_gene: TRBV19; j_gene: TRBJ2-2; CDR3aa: CASSFSGTTTGELFF; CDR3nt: TGTGCCAGTAGTTTTTCGGGGACAACGACCGGGGAGCTGTTTTTT
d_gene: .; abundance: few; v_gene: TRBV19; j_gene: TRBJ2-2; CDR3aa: CASSIFGEGVGELFF; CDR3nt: TGTGCCAGTAGTATTTTCGGGGAAGGGGTCGGGGAGCTGTTTTTT
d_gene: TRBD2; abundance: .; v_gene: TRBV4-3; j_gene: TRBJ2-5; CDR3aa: CASSQERRGGQETQYF; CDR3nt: TGCGCCAGCAGCCAAGAACGGCGGGGGGGACAAGAGACCCAGTACTTC
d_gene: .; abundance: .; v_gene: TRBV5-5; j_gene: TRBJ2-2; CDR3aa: CASSLGVTGELFF; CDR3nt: TGTGCCAGCAGCTTGGGGGTAACCGGGGAGCTGTTTTTT
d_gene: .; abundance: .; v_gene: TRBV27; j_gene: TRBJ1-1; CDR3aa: CASSLGSTGEAFF; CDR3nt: TGTGCCAGCAGTTTAGGGTCGACAGGTGAAGCTTTCTTT
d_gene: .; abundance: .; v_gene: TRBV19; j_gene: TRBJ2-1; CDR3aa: CASIGSTSSYNEQFF; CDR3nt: TGTGCCAGTATTGGCTCTACGAGCTCCTACAATGAGCAGTTCTTC
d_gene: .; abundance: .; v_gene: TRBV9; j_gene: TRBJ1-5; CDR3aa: CASSVGARMGPQHF; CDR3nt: TGTGCCAGCAGCGTAGGGGCCCGAATGGGGCCCCAGCATTTT
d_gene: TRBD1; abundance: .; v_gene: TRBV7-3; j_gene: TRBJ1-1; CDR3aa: CASSSPGTGSSNTEAFF; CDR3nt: TGTGCCAGCAGCTCTCCCGGGACAGGGTCATCGAACACTGAAGCTTTCTTT
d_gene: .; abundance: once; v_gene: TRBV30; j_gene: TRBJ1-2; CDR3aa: CAWTLRGVIYGYTF; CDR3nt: TGTGCCTGGACCCTCCGAGGGGTTATCTATGGCTACACCTTC
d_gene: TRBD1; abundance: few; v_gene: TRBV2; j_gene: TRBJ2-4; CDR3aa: CASGTGGWFRYF; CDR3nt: TGTGCCAGCGGGACAGGTGGATGGTTTCGGTACTTC
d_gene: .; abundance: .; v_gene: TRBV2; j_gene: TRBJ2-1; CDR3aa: CASSMAVGGEQFF; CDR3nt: TGTGCCAGCAGTATGGCGGTAGGAGGTGAGCAGTTCTTC
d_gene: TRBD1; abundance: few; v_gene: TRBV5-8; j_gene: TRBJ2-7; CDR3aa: CASSLRDRRYEQYF; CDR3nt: TGTGCCAGCAGCCTCCGGGACAGGAGGTACGAGCAGTACTTC
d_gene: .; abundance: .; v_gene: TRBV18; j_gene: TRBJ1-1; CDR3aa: CASSPTDLNTEAFF; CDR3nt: TGTGCCAGCTCCCCCACAGACTTGAACACTGAAGCTTTCTTT
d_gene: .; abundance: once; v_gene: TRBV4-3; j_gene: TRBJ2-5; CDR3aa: CASSQDSSRETQYF; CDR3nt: TGCGCCAGCAGCCAAGACTCTAGCCGGGAGACCCAGTACTTC
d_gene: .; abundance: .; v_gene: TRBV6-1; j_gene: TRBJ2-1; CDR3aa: CASSEDPPAVDEQFF; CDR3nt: TGTGCCAGCAGTGAGGACCCCCCAGCGGTCGATGAGCAGTTCTTC
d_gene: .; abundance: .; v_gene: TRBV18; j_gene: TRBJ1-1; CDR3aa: CASSPSQNTEAFF; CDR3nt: TGTGCCAGCTCACCCTCCCAGAACACTGAAGCTTTCTTT
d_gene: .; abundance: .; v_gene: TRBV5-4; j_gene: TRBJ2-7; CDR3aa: CASSLEPDTSGEQYF; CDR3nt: TGTGCCAGCAGCTTGGAGCCGGATACGTCGGGCGAGCAGTACTTC
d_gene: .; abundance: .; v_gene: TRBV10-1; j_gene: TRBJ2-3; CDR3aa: CASRRGSDTQYF; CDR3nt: TGCGCCAGCAGACGGGGGTCGGATACGCAGTATTTT
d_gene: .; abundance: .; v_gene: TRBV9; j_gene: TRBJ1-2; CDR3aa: CASSFRDGNYGYTF; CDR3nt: TGTGCCAGCAGCTTCCGGGACGGGAACTATGGCTACACCTTC
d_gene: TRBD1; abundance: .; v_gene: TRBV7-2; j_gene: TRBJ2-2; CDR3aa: CASSAHSGGETGELFF; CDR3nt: TGTGCCAGCAGCGCCCACTCAGGGGGAGAGACCGGGGAGCTGTTTTTT
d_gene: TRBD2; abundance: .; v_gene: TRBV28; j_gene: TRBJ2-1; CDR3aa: CASSLLLAGGYNEQFF; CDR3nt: TGTGCCAGCAGTTTATTACTGGCGGGAGGCTACAATGAGCAGTTCTTC
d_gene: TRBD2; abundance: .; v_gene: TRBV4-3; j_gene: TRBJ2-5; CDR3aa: CASSQDWGNSGGYIRETQYF; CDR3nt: TGCGCCAGCAGCCAAGATTGGGGCAATAGCGGGGGGTATATCCGGGAGACCCAGTACTTC
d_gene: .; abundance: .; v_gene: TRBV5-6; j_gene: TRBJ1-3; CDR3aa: CASSPEGPSGNTIYF; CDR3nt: TGTGCCAGCAGCCCGGAGGGCCCCTCTGGAAACACCATATATTTT
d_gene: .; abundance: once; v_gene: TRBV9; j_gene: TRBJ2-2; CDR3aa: CASSVFWGHTGELFF; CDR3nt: TGTGCCAGCAGCGTATTCTGGGGGCACACCGGGGAGCTGTTTTTT
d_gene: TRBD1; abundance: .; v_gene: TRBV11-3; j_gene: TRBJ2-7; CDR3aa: CASSRDGDSSYEQYF; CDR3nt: TGTGCCAGCAGCCGCGACGGGGACAGCTCCTACGAGCAGTACTTC
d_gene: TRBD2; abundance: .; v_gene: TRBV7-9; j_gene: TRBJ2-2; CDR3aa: CASNTLAGEVGELFF; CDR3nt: TGTGCCAGCAACACTCTAGCGGGAGAGGTCGGGGAGCTGTTTTTT
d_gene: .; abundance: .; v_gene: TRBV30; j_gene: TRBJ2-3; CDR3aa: CAWSLPWRTSTDTQYF; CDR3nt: TGTGCCTGGAGCCTTCCATGGCGGACAAGCACAGATACGCAGTATTTT
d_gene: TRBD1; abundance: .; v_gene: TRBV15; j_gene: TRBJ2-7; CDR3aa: CATSRDRVDRAISSYEQYF; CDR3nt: TGTGCCACCAGCAGAGATCGGGTCGACAGGGCCATTAGCTCCTACGAGCAGTACTTC
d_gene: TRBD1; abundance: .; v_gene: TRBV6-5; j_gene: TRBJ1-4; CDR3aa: CASRRDRAEKLFF; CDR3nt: TGTGCCAGCAGGCGGGACAGGGCTGAAAAACTGTTTTTT
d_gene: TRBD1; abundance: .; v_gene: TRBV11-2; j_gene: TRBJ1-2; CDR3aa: CASRHWTGGDYGYTF; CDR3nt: TGTGCCAGCAGGCACTGGACAGGGGGCGACTATGGCTACACCTTC
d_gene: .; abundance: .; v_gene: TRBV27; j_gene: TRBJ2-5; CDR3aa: CASSFGILSETQYF; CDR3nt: TGTGCCAGCAGTTTTGGGATCCTCTCGGAGACCCAGTACTTC
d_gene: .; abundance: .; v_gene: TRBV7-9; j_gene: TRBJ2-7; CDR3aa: CASSLAGLAYEQYF; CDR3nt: TGTGCCAGCAGCTTAGCCGGTCTCGCCTACGAGCAGTACTTC
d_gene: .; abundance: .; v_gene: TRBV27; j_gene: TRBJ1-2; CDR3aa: CASRQEDYGYTF; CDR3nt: TGTGCCAGCAGACAGGAGGACTATGGCTACACCTTC
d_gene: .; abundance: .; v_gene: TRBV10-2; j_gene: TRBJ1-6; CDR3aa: CASSETGNSPLHF; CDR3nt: TGCGCCAGCAGTGAGACGGGAAACTCACCCCTCCACTTT
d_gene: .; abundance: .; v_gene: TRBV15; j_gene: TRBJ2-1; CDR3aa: CATSRNLAPPRNEQFF; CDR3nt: TGTGCCACCAGCAGGAATTTAGCTCCCCCCCGTAATGAGCAGTTCTTC
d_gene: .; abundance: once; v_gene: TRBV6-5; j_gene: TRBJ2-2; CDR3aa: CATLGQGPTGELFF; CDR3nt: TGTGCCACCCTCGGGCAGGGCCCCACCGGGGAGCTGTTTTTT
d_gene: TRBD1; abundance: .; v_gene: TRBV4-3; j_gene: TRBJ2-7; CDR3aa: CASSQDVQGVFYEQYF; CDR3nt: TGCGCCAGCAGCCAAGACGTACAGGGGGTATTCTACGAGCAGTACTTC
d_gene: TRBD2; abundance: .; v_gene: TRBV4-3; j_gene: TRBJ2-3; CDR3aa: CASSQEYKRGDIDTQYF; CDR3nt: TGCGCCAGCAGCCAAGAGTATAAGCGGGGGGATATAGATACGCAGTATTTT
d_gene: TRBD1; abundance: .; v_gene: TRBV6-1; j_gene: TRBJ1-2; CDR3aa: CASSGGSGQAYGYTF; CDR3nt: TGTGCCAGCAGTGGCGGATCCGGACAGGCGTATGGCTACACCTTC
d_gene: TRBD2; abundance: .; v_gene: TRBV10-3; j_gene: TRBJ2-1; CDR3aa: CAISEKSSGRAGAEQFF; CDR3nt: TGTGCCATCAGTGAGAAATCTAGCGGGAGGGCCGGGGCTGAGCAGTTCTTC
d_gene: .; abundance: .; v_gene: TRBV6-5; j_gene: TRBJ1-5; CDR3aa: CASSYTRVGQPQHF; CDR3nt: TGTGCCAGCAGTTACACCAGGGTAGGTCAGCCCCAGCATTTT
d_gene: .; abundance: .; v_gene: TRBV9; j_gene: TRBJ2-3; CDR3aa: CASSKESDTQYF; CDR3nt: TGTGCCAGCAGCAAAGAATCAGATACGCAGTATTTT
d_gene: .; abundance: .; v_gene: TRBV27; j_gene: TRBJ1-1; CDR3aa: CASRRVPGYTEAFF; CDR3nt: TGTGCCAGCAGGCGGGTCCCAGGGTACACTGAAGCTTTCTTT
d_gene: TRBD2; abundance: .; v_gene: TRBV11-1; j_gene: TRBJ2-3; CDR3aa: CASSLITSGRGTDTQYF; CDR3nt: TGTGCCAGCAGCTTAATCACTAGCGGGAGGGGGACAGATACGCAGTATTTT